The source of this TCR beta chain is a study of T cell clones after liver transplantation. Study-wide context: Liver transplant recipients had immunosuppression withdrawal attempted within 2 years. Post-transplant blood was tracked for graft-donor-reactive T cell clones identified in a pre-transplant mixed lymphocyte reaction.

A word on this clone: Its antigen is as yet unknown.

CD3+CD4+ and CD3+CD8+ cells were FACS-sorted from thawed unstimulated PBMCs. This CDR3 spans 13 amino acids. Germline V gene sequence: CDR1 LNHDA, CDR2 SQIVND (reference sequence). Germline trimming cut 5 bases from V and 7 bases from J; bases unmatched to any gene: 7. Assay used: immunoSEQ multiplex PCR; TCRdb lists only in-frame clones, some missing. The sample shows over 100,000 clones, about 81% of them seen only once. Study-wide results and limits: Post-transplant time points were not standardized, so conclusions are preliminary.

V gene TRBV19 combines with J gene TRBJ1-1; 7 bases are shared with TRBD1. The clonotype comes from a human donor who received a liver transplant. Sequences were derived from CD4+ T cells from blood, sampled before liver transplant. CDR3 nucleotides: TGTGCCAGTAGTTTCCTGGACAGGAGTGAAGCTTTCTTT. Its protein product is CASSFLDRSEAFF. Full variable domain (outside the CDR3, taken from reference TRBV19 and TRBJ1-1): DGGITQSPKYLFRKEGQNVTLSCEQNLNHDAMYWYRQDPGQGLRLIYYSQIVNDFQKGDIAEGYSVSREKKESFPLTVTSAQKNPTAFYLCASSFLDRSEAFFGQGTRLTVV.